The rows below give T cell receptor beta chains drawn from one sample of a study of blood T cell repertoires in COVID-19. Method: immunoSEQ multiplex PCR; TCRdb's copy keeps in-frame clones and lacks some. The table lists fewer than 500,000 clones, roughly nine tenths of them singletons. Sequenced: PBMCs or T cells enriched from blood (not recorded which). The source of these receptors is a woman younger than 35 who had recovered from COVID-19. Each CDR3 is given with its conserved first and last residue. A D gene is named only where the DNA matches it firmly. Clone size is not always given. Where it is, it says once, few, many or a class for expanded clones.

CDR3 length,D gene,J gene,clone size,V gene,CDR3 DNA,CDR3 protein
15,TRBD1,TRBJ2-3,NA,TRBV18,TGTGCCAGCTCACTCACAGGGGGCGAGTCAGATACGCAGTATTTT,CASSLTGGESDTQYF
14,TRBD1,TRBJ1-2,NA,TRBV19,TGTGCCAGTAGTCCGGGGACAGGGTACTATGGCTACACCTTC,CASSPGTGYYGYTF
11,NA,TRBJ2-5,once,TRBV27,TGTGCCAGCATCTTAAAAGAGACCCAGTACTTC,CASILKETQYF
16,TRBD1,TRBJ1-5,NA,TRBV5-4,TGTGCCAGCAGCAATCAGGGACAGTTTAGCAATCAGCCCCAGCATTTT,CASSNQGQFSNQPQHF
15,NA,TRBJ1-6,NA,TRBV5-4,TGTGCCAGCAGCCTCCAGGGGCGGTCAAATTCACCCCTCCACTTT,CASSLQGRSNSPLHF
11,NA,TRBJ1-4,NA,TRBV5-1,TGCGCTACAAACAGGGAAGAAAAACTGTTTTTT,CATNREEKLFF
14,NA,TRBJ2-1,NA,TRBV7-6,TGTGCCAGCAGCTTCGGGGGATCCTACAATGAGCAGTTCTTC,CASSFGGSYNEQFF
16,NA,TRBJ1-5,once,TRBV2,TGTGCCAGCAGTACCCCGAAAGCAGGGAGGCAACAGCCCCAGCATTTT,CASSTPKAGRQQPQHF
16,TRBD2,TRBJ2-1,NA,TRBV6-2/TRBV6-3,TGTGCCAGCAGTTTCGCCTCGGCGGGGGGCCTCGGGGAGCAGTTCTTC,CASSFASAGGLGEQFF
14,NA,TRBJ2-3,NA,TRBV6-6,TGTGCCAGCGGTCTGGCGGGGCGCACAGATACGCAGTATTTT,CASGLAGRTDTQYF
15,TRBD2,TRBJ2-3,NA,TRBV5-1,TGCGCCAGCAGCTCGGGACTACCACTGGGAGATACGCAGTATTTT,CASSSGLPLGDTQYF
17,NA,TRBJ2-6,NA,TRBV5-4,TGTGCCACTACTCGTGGGGGCCTTAGCTCTGGGGCCAACGTCCTGACTTTC,CATTRGGLSSGANVLTF
15,NA,TRBJ1-3,NA,TRBV30,TGTGCCTGGAGTGCAGGAGGGGATTCTGGAAACACCATATATTTT,CAWSAGGDSGNTIYF